Listed below are T cell receptor beta chains from one sample, sequenced in a study of T cells after yellow fever vaccination. Each CDR3 protein gets one entry after TCRdb re-called the 5' RACE reads with MiXCR. The table shows fewer than 500,000 distinct CDR3 sequences, with around a sixth occurring only once. The sample consisted of PBMCs, taken before the yellow fever booster vaccination. These receptor sequences come from a man aged 18 to 29 who received the YFV17D yellow fever vaccine. CDR3s include the opening cysteine and the closing phenylalanine or tryptophan. D genes are given only for firm matches. The listing skips clone size in some rows; elsewhere it reads once, few, many or a size class.

v_call	j_call	d_call	clone_size	cdr3_nt	cdr3_aa
TRBV5-1	TRBJ2-7	-	-	TGCGCCAGCAGCTGGGGGTTGACAGGTCCCTACGAGCAGTACTTC	CASSWGLTGPYEQYF
TRBV6-5	TRBJ1-2	-	few	TGTGCCAGCGGCCCGGTATGGGGCGGCGGCTACACCTTC	CASGPVWGGGYTF
TRBV4-3	TRBJ2-7	TRBD2	once	TGCGCCAGCAGCCCGGGGGTAGCGGGGGGGAATTACGAGCAGTACTTC	CASSPGVAGGNYEQYF
TRBV4-2	TRBJ2-5	-	few	TGTGCCAGCAGCCAGACCGACGACTACCCCAGTTTGGCGGTGACCCAGTACTTC	CASSQTDDYPSLAVTQYF
TRBV7-2	TRBJ1-1	-	once	TGTGCCAGCAGCGCAAATCCCGGACAGAACACTGAAGCTTTCTTT	CASSANPGQNTEAFF
TRBV4-2	TRBJ2-2	TRBD1	-	TGTGCCAGCAGCCAACCGGGACAGGGGAACACCGGGGAGCTGTTTTTT	CASSQPGQGNTGELFF
TRBV24-1	TRBJ2-1	TRBD2	many	TGTGCCACCAGTGATAGCAGCGGGGGGGTTCGTGAGCAGTTCTTC	CATSDSSGGVREQFF
TRBV7-9	TRBJ2-3	TRBD1	-	TGTGCCAGCAGCTTAGCCGGGGGACAGGGGGCAGTAACAGATACGCAGTATTTT	CASSLAGGQGAVTDTQYF
TRBV20-1	TRBJ1-2	TRBD1	-	TGCAGTGCCGGACAGGGAATTAACTATGGCTACACCTTC	CSAGQGINYGYTF
TRBV12-3/TRBV12-4	TRBJ2-3	TRBD1	-	TGTGCCAGCACCTCGGACAGGCCGGCTAGCACAGATACGCAGTATTTT	CASTSDRPASTDTQYF
TRBV6-6	TRBJ1-4	-	-	TGTGCCAGCAGTTACGGTGAAAAACTGTTTTTT	CASSYGEKLFF
TRBV4-1	TRBJ2-5	TRBD1	few	TGCGCCAGCAGCCAGACAGGGGGCTATCAAGAGACCCAGTACTTC	CASSQTGGYQETQYF
TRBV7-2	TRBJ2-5	-	-	TGTGCCAGCAGCTTAGTTGTGGGGAATGGAGAGACCCAGTACTTC	CASSLVVGNGETQYF
TRBV6-6	TRBJ2-3	-	few	TGTGCCAGCAGTTACTCAAATACGCAGTATTTT	CASSYSNTQYF
TRBV5-5	TRBJ1-2	-	few	TGTGCCAGCAGCTTTGGGGGCGCGGGCTATGGCTACACCTTC	CASSFGGAGYGYTF
TRBV10-3	TRBJ2-7	-	few	TGTGCCATCAGTAAGAACCTAGGGGCCTACGAGCAGTACTTC	CAISKNLGAYEQYF
TRBV18	TRBJ2-5	-	-	TGTGCCAGCTCACCACGACAGGTTGACTGGCAGACCCAGTACTTC	CASSPRQVDWQTQYF
TRBV7-8	TRBJ2-3	-	-	TGTGCCAGCAGCTTAGCGGCTAGGGACGAGGATACGCAGTATTTT	CASSLAARDEDTQYF
TRBV7-6	TRBJ2-5	TRBD2	few	TGTGCCAGCAGAATCTCTAGCGGGGGCCAAGAGACCCAGTACTTC	CASRISSGGQETQYF
TRBV4-3	TRBJ1-6	-	-	TGCGCCAGCAGCCCCTTTTCGGGGTTTAGTGTGAGTTCACCCCTCCACTTT	CASSPFSGFSVSSPLHF
TRBV5-1	TRBJ2-2	-	many	TGCGCCAGCAGCTTGGACAGACCCACCGGGGAGCTGTTTTTT	CASSLDRPTGELFF
TRBV18	TRBJ2-5	-	-	TGTGCCAGCTCACCACGGACCGCGAAGGAGACCCAGTACTTC	CASSPRTAKETQYF
TRBV4-1	TRBJ2-4	-	few	TGCGCCAGCAGCCAAGTGAGGACGTTTCTAGCCAAAAACATTCAGTACTTC	CASSQVRTFLAKNIQYF
TRBV10-1	TRBJ1-3	TRBD1	few	TGCGCCAGCAGTGAGAGAGAGGGGACAGCCTCGTCCTCTGGAAACACCATATATTTT	CASSEREGTASSSGNTIYF
TRBV2	TRBJ2-3	-	-	TGTGCCAGTCACCAAACTAGTTCGGATACGCAGTATTTT	CASHQTSSDTQYF